Below are 7 T cell receptor beta chains sequenced from a single sample in a study of blood T cell repertoires in COVID-19. TCRdb's copy holds only in-frame clones and misses some; the assay was immunoSEQ multiplex PCR. The data show a few hundred thousand clones, 75% to 90% seen once. Sequenced input: peripheral blood. Receptor source: a man under 40 with acute or convalescent COVID-19.

The V call is TRBV7-9, the J call TRBJ2-6; 10 bases line up with TRBD1. Per germline, CDR1 SEHNR and CDR2 FQNEAQ (reference sequence). This CDR3 contains 19 residues. Trimming at V came to 2 bases and at J to 1 base, leaving 8 bases not matched to a gene. The CDR3 nucleotides are TGTGCCAGCAGCTTAAGGAGGGACAGGGGCCGATCTGGGGCCAACGTCCTGACTTTC. Amino acids: CASSLRRDRGRSGANVLTF.

J is TRBJ2-4 and V is TRBV19; 9 bases are shared with TRBD1. Per germline, CDR1 LNHDA and CDR2 SQIVND (reference sequence). V shed 7 bases and J 8 bases; nucleotides not matched to a gene: 6. The CDR3 extends over 13 amino acids. CDR3: CASKGQGEHIQYF. In nucleotides, the CDR3 is TGTGCCAGTAAGGGACAGGGCGAACACATTCAGTACTTC.

V and J are TRBV7-8 and TRBJ1-1; TRBD1 aligns across 12 bases. V shed 4 bases, J shed 5 bases, and the junction held 5 bases outside the gene matches. This CDR3 spans 15 amino acids. The germline V gene encodes CDR1 SGHVS and CDR2 FQNEAQ. The CDR3 bases are TGTGCCAGCAGCTCCCGGGACAGGGGGCATACTGAAGCTTTCTTT. This sequence encodes CASSSRDRGHTEAFF. Full variable domain (outside the CDR3, taken from reference TRBV7-8 and TRBJ1-1): GAGVSQSPRYKVAKRGQDVALRCDPISGHVSLFWYQQALGQGPEFLTYFQNEAQLDKSGLPSDRFFAERPEGSVSTLKIQRTQQEDSAVYLCASSSRDRGHTEAFFGQGTRLTVV.

Concerning this clone: The junction departs from the called germline gene at one end, perhaps through a read error. V and J are TRBV28 and TRBJ2-5; D possibly corresponds to TRBD2 (5 bases). The germline gives CDR1 MDHEN, CDR2 SYDVKM. The CDR3 runs 13 residues. The CDR3 reads CASSLWTGETQYF. CDR3 sequence (DNA): TGTGCCAGCAGTCTATGGACGGGGGAGACCCAGTACTTC.

The V call is TRBV2, the J call TRBJ1-1; no firm D call. V was trimmed by 0 bases and J by 4 bases, leaving 15 bases between them. Germline V CDR1 and CDR2: SNHLY, FYNNEI. The CDR3 is 16 amino acids. CDR3 DNA: TGTGCCAGCAGTGAAGCGATGACGGTTGGGAGCACTGAAGCTTTCTTT. Residues: CASSEAMTVGSTEAFF.

This clone has a handful of counts. This rearrangement joins TRBV7-9 to TRBJ2-1; 8 bases line up with TRBD2. There are 17 residues in the CDR3. V dropped 5 bases and J dropped 1; count of bases not matched to a gene: 10. Looked up from germline, CDR1 is SEHNR and CDR2 is FQNEAQ (reference sequence). The DNA for the CDR3 is TGTGCCAGCAGCCAACCCCCGGGACTAGTGTCCTACAATGAGCAGTTCTTC. Translated: CASSQPPGLVSYNEQFF.

This chain joins TRBV27 and TRBJ1-2, with D unclear. In germline, CDR1 is MNHEY, CDR2 SMNVEV (reference sequence). The CDR3 has 16 amino acids. V was clipped by 0 bases and J by 0 bases, with 11 bases between them. The CDR3 DNA reads TGTGCCAGCAGTTTATCGTCGGGATGGCCTAACTATGGCTACACCTTC. Translating gives CASSLSSGWPNYGYTF.